What follows describes a single T cell receptor beta chain. The antigen is unknown. Each of the CD4+ naive, central memory, regulatory and stem cell-like memory populations was sorted via CD45RO/CCR7/CD25/CD127/CD95/CD27. This sample is part of a study of beta chain features in type 1 diabetes. Whole-study context: All of the samples together had around 110,000,000 sorted cells examined.

The sequenced template was cDNA made from the entire isolated RNA. The assay was immunoSEQ multiplex PCR, and TCRdb's table has in-frame clones only and misses some. This sample yields about 180,000 clones, of which around an eighth are seen a single time; about 0.58% belongs to the top ten. Whole-study findings and limits: Insertion counts at VDJ junctions were lower in type 1 diabetes patients, who also showed more deletions there. The naive, central memory and Treg TCRB repertoires showed an apparent similarity that was greater among patients than among healthy donors.

The V gene lost 5 bases and the J gene lost 2 bases, with 6 bases spanning the gap. CDR3 length equals 12 residues. CDR1 and CDR2 (germline): MDHEN, SYDVKM. This sequence joins TRBV28 and TRBJ1-2; D is undetermined. The receptor was isolated from a woman under 30 in good health. The material sequenced was central memory CD4+ T cells from blood. Here the CDR3 reads CASSNSNYGYTF. The CDR3 DNA sequence: TGTGCCAGCAGTAACAGCAACTATGGCTACACCTTC.